The clone carrying this T cell receptor beta chain was seen a few times. This entry is derived from a study of T-cell reconstitution after alpha-beta-depleted transplantation in children. CDR1 and CDR2 (germline): SGHRS, YFSETQ. The CDR3 spans 17 residues. Trimming removed 0 bases at V and 3 bases at J, with 18 bases between. Unique molecular identifiers were incorporated into the prepared TCRbeta library. Using its own MiXCR run on the PCR reads, TCRdb lists one record per CDR3 protein. The sample holds about 980,000 distinct CDR3 sequences, roughly 29% seen once. This chain joins TRBV5-1 and TRBJ1-1; TRBD1 is a possible D gene (5 bases). The TCR sequence derives from a boy under two years old who had a stem cell transplant for SCID, so the T cells may come from the graft donor. The sample consisted of PBMCs, mostly from graft donor cells, taken 360 days after TCRalphabeta/CD19-depleted stem cell transplant. The CDR3 protein is CASSLGTSRYLDTEAFF. The CDR3 DNA reads TGCGCCAGCAGCTTGGGGACAAGTAGGTACCTGGACACTGAAGCTTTCTTT. The variable domain in full, completed from reference TRBV5-1 and TRBJ1-1, reads KAGVTQTPRYLIKTRGQQVTLSCSPISGHRSVSWYQQTPGQGLQFLFEYFSETQRNKGNFPGRFSGRQFSNSRSEMNVSTLELGDSALYLCASSLGTSRYLDTEAFFGQGTRLTVV.